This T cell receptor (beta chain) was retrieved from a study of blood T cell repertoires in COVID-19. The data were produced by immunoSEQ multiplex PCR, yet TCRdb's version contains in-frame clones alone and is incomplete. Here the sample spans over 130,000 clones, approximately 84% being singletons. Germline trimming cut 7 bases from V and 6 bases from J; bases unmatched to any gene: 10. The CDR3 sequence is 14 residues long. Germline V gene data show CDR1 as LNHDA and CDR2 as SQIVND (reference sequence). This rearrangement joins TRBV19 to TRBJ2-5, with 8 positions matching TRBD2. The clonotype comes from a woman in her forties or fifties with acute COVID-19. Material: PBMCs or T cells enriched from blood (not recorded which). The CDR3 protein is CASTLSGSQQTQYF. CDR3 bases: TGTGCCAGTACCTTGAGCGGGAGTCAACAGACCCAGTACTTC.